Following are 24 T cell receptor beta chains from one sample sequenced in a study of T cells expressing NK-cell markers. TCRdb derives one entry per CDR3 protein from the 5' RACE reads, leaving out DNA. The sample shows 350,000 to 400,000 distinct CDR3 sequences, and about 10% sits with its ten largest clones. Sequencing was done on a sample of blood T cells: a sorted CD56 or NKG2C T cell subset, CD4+ or CD8+ T cells, or bulk PBMC T cells (not recorded which). The origin of the receptors is a woman aged 45-65 years in good health.

The rearrangement uses TRBV28 and TRBJ2-5; TCRdb calls TRBD2, which cannot be checked without DNA. Germline CDR1 is MDHEN and CDR2 is SYDVKM. This CDR3 comprises 16 residues. The CDR3 here is CASSFSGVRAQETQYF.

V and J are TRBV28 and TRBJ2-2; the D gene TCRdb calls, TRBD1, cannot be checked with no DNA. In germline, CDR1 is MDHEN, CDR2 SYDVKM. CDR3 size: 13 residues. The CDR3 is CASRPPGRGELFF.

The chain joins TRBV10-2 to TRBJ1-2. The V gene's germline CDR1 is WSHSY and CDR2 SAAADI. This CDR3 spans 14 amino acids. This CDR3 is CASSESAEGYGYTF.

The chain has TRBV19 and TRBJ2-1. The CDR3 contains 13 residues. Germline V gives CDR1 LNHDA, CDR2 SQIVND (reference sequence). The CDR3 is CASNGDSYNEQFF.

This rearrangement joins TRBV5-1 to TRBJ2-4; TCRdb's D gene call, TRBD1, goes unchecked for lack of DNA. There are 17 residues in the CDR3. Germline-derived CDR1 and CDR2 are SGHRS and YFSETQ. This CDR3 is CASSSDPSGGIKNIQYF. Full variable domain (missing parts from reference TRBV5-1 and TRBJ2-4): KAGVTQTPRYLIKTRGQQVTLSCSPISGHRSVSWYQQTPGQGLQFLFEYFSETQRNKGNFPGRFSGRQFSNSRSEMNVSTLELGDSALYLCASSSDPSGGIKNIQYFGAGTRLSVL.

The rearrangement joins TRBV24-1 to TRBJ2-7; TCRdb's D call, TRBD1, is unchecked because there is no DNA. There are 16 residues in the CDR3. Per germline, CDR1 KGHDR and CDR2 SFDVKD. The CDR3 protein is CATSDLTGDTFYEQYF.

The genes are TRBV5-1 and TRBJ2-7; TCRdb designates TRBD1, a call that cannot be tested without DNA. From germline, CDR1 is SGHRS and CDR2 YFSETQ. The CDR3 has 16 amino acids. This CDR3 is CASSFSTGDRTYEQYF.

The J gene is TRBJ2-3, the V gene TRBV4-1. Germline V gene data show CDR1 as MGHRA and CDR2 as YSYEKL. The CDR3 consists of 17 residues. The CDR3: CASSQERTAMPTDTQYF.

The V and J genes are TRBV19 and TRBJ1-1; without DNA, the TCRdb call of TRBD1 cannot be checked. The CDR3 is 12 amino acids. Per the germline V gene, CDR1 is LNHDA and CDR2 is SQIVND (reference sequence). The CDR3 sequence: CASKGQAGEAFF.

This sequence joins TRBV7-6 and TRBJ2-1; TCRdb's D gene call, TRBD2, goes unchecked for lack of DNA. CDR3 length: 15 amino acids. Germline V gene lookup returns CDR1 SGHVS and CDR2 FNYEAQ. CDR3 amino acids: CASSSYIAGVVEQFF.

The chain has TRBV7-7 and TRBJ2-1; TCRdb picks TRBD2, but there is no DNA to check that call. The germline gives CDR1 SSHAT, CDR2 FNYEAQ (reference sequence). This CDR3 contains 15 residues. CDR3: CASSEGLAGVNEQFF. Looking up the rest from reference TRBV7-7 and TRBJ2-1 gives the full variable domain: GAGVSQSPRYKVTKRGQDVTLRCDPISSHATLYWYQQALGQGPEFLTYFNYEAQPDKSGLPSDRFSAERPEGSISTLTIQRTEQRDSAMYRCASSEGLAGVNEQFFGPGTRLTVL.

This chain uses TRBV9 with TRBJ2-5; TCRdb's assignment of TRBD1 cannot be checked, as there is no DNA. The CDR3 covers 15 residues. Germline V gene data show CDR1 as SGDLS and CDR2 as YYNGEE. The CDR3 loop is CASSVADSVQETQYF.

This sequence joins TRBV6-5 and TRBJ2-7; the D call of TRBD1 rests on TCRdb alone, since no DNA is present to check it. This CDR3 has 14 residues. From germline, CDR1 is MNHEY and CDR2 SVGAGI. CDR3 loop: CASRTRDRPYEQYF.

The rearrangement joins TRBV16 to TRBJ1-1. This CDR3 comprises 15 residues. From germline, CDR1 is KGHSY and CDR2 FQNENV. The CDR3 protein is CASSHESRFNTEAFF. The full variable domain, with the rest looked up from reference TRBV16 and TRBJ1-1, is GEEVAQTPKHLVRGEGQKAKLYCAPIKGHSYVFWYQQVLKNEFKFLISFQNENVFDETGMPKERFSAKCLPNSPCSLEIQATKLEDSAVYFCASSHESRFNTEAFFGQGTRLTVV.

This chain links TRBV7-2 with TRBJ2-1; the D call of TRBD2 rests on TCRdb alone, since no DNA is present to check it. The CDR3 length is 18 residues. Looked up from germline, CDR1 is SGHTA and CDR2 is FQGNSA. CDR3 region: CASSRPRTSGSNRNEQFF. Filled out from reference TRBV7-2 and TRBJ2-1, the complete variable domain reads GAGVSQSPSNKVTEKGKDVELRCDPISGHTALYWYRQSLGQGLEFLIYFQGNSAPDKSGLPSDRFSAERTGGSVSTLTIQRTQQEDSAVYLCASSRPRTSGSNRNEQFFGPGTRLTVL.

The CDR3 loop reads CASSRASGRTTSYEQYF. The chain recombines TRBV7-9 with TRBJ2-7; the TCRdb call, TRBD2, lacks DNA for checking. Germline CDR1 is SEHNR and CDR2 is FQNEAQ (reference sequence). CDR3 length: 17 residues.

CDR3 amino acids: CASANAGNYGYTF. The V call is TRBV12-3 or TRBV12-4, the J call TRBJ1-2. There are 13 residues in the CDR3.

This CDR3 reads CASSLDSHYEQYF. The gene calls are TRBV5-1 and TRBJ2-7; lacking DNA, the TRBD2 call made by TCRdb goes unchecked. Looked up from germline, CDR1 is SGHRS and CDR2 is YFSETQ. The CDR3 is 13 amino acids.

The chain joins TRBV5-1 to TRBJ2-5; TCRdb calls TRBD1, which cannot be checked without DNA. CDR3 length: 14 amino acids. Germline CDR1 and CDR2: SGHRS and YFSETQ. Here the CDR3 reads CASSPQDSSKTQYF.

The V gene is TRBV6-5, the J gene TRBJ2-7; TCRdb's D call, TRBD2, is unchecked because there is no DNA. The CDR3 length is 13 residues. Germline V CDR1 and CDR2: MNHEY, SVGAGI. The CDR3 loop is CASSRIAAYEQYF.

The V gene is TRBV18, the J gene TRBJ2-7; absent DNA, TCRdb's TRBD2 call cannot be checked. The CDR3 covers 18 residues. Germline V gene lookup returns CDR1 KGHSH and CDR2 LQKENI. The chain's CDR3 is CASSAAGTSGRSSYEQYF.

The rearrangement links TRBV14 to TRBJ2-1; TCRdb's D gene call, TRBD1, goes unchecked for lack of DNA. The CDR3 is 16 residues long. Germline V gives CDR1 SGHDN, CDR2 FVKESK. This CDR3 reads CASSQEPGPGLNEQFF. Full variable domain (remainder filled in from reference TRBV14 and TRBJ2-1): EAGVTQFPSHSVIEKGQTVTLRCDPISGHDNLYWYRRVMGKEIKFLLHFVKESKQDESGMPNNRFLAERTGGTYSTLKVQPAELEDSGVYFCASSQEPGPGLNEQFFGPGTRLTVL.

The V and J genes are TRBV2 and TRBJ2-3; the TRBD2 assignment by TCRdb is unverifiable without DNA. The CDR3 loop spans 16 amino acids. CDR1 and CDR2 (germline): SNHLY, FYNNEI. Here the CDR3 reads CASSVGLAQDTDTQYF. Together with reference TRBV2 and TRBJ2-3, the CDR3 gives the full variable domain: EPEVTQTPSHQVTQMGQEVILRCVPISNHLYFYWYRQILGQKVEFLVSFYNNEISEKSEIFDDQFSVERPDGSNFTLKIRSTKLEDSAMYFCASSVGLAQDTDTQYFGPGTRLTVL.

The chain couples TRBV7-2 to TRBJ2-3; the TCRdb D gene call, TRBD2, has no DNA to confirm it. CDR1 and CDR2 from the germline V gene are SGHTA and FQGNSA. The CDR3 is made up of 15 amino acids. The CDR3 loop is CASTSSGGVWITQYF.